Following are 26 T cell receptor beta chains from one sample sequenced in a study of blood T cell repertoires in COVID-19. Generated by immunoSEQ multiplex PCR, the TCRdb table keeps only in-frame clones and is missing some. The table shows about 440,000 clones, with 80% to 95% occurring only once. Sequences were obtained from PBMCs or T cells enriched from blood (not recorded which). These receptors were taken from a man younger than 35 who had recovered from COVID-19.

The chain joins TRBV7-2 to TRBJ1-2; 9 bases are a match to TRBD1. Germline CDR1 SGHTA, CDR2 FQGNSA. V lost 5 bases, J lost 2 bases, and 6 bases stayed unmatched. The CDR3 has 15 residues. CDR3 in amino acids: CASSPRTGANYGYTF. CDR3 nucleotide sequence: TGTGCCAGCAGCCCGCGGACAGGGGCGAACTATGGCTACACCTTC.

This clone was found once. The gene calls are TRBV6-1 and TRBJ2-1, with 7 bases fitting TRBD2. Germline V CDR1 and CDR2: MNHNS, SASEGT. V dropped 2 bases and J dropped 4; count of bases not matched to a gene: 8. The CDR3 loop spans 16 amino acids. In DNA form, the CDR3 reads TGTGCCAGCAGTGAATTTCCGGCTAGCGGTTACAATGAGCAGTTCTTC. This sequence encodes CASSEFPASGYNEQFF.

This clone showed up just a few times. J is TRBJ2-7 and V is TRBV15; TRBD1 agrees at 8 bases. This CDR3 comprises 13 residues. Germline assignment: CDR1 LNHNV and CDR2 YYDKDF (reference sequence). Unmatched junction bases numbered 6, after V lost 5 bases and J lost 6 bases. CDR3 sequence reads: CATSGQTGVEQYF. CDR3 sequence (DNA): TGTGCCACCAGCGGCCAGACAGGGGTCGAGCAGTACTTC.

In DNA form, the CDR3 reads TGCGCCAGCAGCCCCTCGACAGAGAACCTCTATGGCTACACCTTC. This encodes CASSPSTENLYGYTF. The genes are TRBV4-1 and TRBJ1-2; D possibly corresponds to TRBD1 (5 bases). Trimming cost V 4 bases and J 4 bases, with 16 bases left between them. Germline V gene data show CDR1 as MGHRA and CDR2 as YSYEKL. The CDR3 consists of 15 residues.

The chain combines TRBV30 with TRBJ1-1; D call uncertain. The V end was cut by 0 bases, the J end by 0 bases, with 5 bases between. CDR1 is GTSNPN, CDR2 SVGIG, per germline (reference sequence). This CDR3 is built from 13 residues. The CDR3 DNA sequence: TGTGCCTGGAGTGTACAGATGAACACTGAAGCTTTCTTT. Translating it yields CAWSVQMNTEAFF.

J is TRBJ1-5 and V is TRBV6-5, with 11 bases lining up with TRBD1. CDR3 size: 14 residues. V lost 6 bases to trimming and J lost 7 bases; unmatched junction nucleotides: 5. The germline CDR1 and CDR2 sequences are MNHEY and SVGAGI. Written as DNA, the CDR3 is TGTGCCAGCAGGTGGGGACAGGGGGACCAGCCCCAGCATTTT. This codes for CASRWGQGDQPQHF.

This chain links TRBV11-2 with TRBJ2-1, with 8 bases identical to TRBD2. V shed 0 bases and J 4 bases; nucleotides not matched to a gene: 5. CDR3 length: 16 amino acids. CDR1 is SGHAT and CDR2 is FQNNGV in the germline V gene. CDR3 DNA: TGTGCCAGCAGCTTAGATTTGGTAGCGGGGTACAATGAGCAGTTCTTC. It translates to CASSLDLVAGYNEQFF.

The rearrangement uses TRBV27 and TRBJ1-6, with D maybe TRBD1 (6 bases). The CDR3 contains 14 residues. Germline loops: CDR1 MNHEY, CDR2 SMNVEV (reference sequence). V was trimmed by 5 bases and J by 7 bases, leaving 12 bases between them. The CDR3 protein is CASSPQGSNSPLHF. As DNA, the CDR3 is TGTGCCAGCAGTCCACAGGGCTCCAATTCACCCCTCCACTTT.

In DNA, the CDR3 is TGTGCCAGCAGTTTATTAGGACAGGGGAATTCACCCCTCCACTTT. Residues: CASSLLGQGNSPLHF. V and J are TRBV7-3 and TRBJ1-6; 9 nucleotides agree with TRBD1. This CDR3 comprises 15 residues. Germline V gene data show CDR1 as SGHTA and CDR2 as FQGTGA. The ends lost 6 bases at V and 7 bases at J; junction bases unmatched: 7.

CDR3 sequence reads: CASSLDRGTGNEQFF. CDR3 coding DNA: TGTGCCAGCAGCTTAGACAGGGGGACGGGTAATGAGCAGTTCTTC. This chain connects TRBV7-3 to TRBJ2-1; 9 bases line up with TRBD1. The CDR3 is made up of 15 amino acids. The V segment lost 2 bases and the J segment 7 bases; nucleotides outside the gene matches: 6. Looked up from germline, CDR1 is SGHTA and CDR2 is FQGTGA.

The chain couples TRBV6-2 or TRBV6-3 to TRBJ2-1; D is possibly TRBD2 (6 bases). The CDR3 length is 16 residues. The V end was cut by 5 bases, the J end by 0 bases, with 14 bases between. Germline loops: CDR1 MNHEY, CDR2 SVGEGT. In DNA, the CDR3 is TGTGCCAGCAGTAGTCTTAGCGGCCGCTCCTACAATGAGCAGTTCTTC. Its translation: CASSSLSGRSYNEQFF.

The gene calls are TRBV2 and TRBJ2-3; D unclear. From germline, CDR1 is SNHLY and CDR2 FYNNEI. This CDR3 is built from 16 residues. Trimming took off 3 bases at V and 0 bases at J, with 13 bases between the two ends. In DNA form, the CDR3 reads TGTGCCAGCAGTGATATAAACCCGGGTAGCACAGATACGCAGTATTTT. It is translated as CASSDINPGSTDTQYF. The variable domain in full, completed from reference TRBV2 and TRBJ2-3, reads EPEVTQTPSHQVTQMGQEVILRCVPISNHLYFYWYRQILGQKVEFLVSFYNNEISEKSEIFDDQFSVERPDGSNFTLKIRSTKLEDSAMYFCASSDINPGSTDTQYFGPGTRLTVL.

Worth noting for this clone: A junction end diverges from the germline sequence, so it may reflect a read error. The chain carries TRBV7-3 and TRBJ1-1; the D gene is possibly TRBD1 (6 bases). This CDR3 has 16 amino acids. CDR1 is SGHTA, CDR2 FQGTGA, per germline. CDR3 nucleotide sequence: TGTGCCAGCACCTTAAGGACAGCTCGCGTGAACACTGAAGCTTTCTTT. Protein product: CASTLRTARVNTEAFF.

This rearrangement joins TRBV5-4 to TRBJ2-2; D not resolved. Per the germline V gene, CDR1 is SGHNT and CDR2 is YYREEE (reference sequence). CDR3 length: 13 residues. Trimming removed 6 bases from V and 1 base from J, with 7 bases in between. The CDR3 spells CASKAVNTGELFF. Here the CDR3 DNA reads TGTGCCAGCAAGGCGGTGAACACCGGGGAGCTGTTTTTT.

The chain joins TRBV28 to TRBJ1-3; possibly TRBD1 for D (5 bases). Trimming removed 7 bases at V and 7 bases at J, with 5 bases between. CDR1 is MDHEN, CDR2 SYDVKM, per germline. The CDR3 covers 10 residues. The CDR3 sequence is CASKGNTIYF. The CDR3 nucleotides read TGTGCCAGCAAGGGGAACACCATATATTTT.

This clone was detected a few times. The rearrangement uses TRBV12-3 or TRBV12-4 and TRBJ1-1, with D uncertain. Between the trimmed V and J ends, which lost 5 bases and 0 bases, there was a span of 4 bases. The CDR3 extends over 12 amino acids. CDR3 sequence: CASSLLNTEAFF. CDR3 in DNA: TGTGCCAGCAGTCTTTTGAACACTGAAGCTTTCTTT.

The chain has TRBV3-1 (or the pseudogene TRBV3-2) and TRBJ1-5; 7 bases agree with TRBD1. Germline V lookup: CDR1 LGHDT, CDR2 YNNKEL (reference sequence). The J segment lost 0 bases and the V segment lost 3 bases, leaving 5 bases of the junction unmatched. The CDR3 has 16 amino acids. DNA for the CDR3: TGTGCCAGCAGCCATTCCGGGACAGTTAGCAATCAGCCCCAGCATTTT. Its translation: CASSHSGTVSNQPQHF.

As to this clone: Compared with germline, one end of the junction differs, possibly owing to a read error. In DNA form, the CDR3 reads TGCGCCAGCAGCCAAGTCCACCAGCGGGCCTCCTCCGAGCAGTACTTC. Residues: CASSQVHQRASSEQYF. This chain connects TRBV4-1 to TRBJ2-7, with D possibly TRBD2 on 6 matching bases. The CDR3 covers 16 residues. Germline loops: CDR1 MGHRA, CDR2 YSYEKL.

The CDR3 loop reads CASSLASGTTSGNTIYF. The CDR3 nucleotides read TGTGCCAGCAGCTTAGCGTCCGGGACTACCTCTGGAAACACCATATATTTT. The rearrangement joins TRBV7-9 to TRBJ1-3; the D gene is possibly TRBD1 (5 bases). The germline CDR1 and CDR2 sequences are SEHNR and FQNEAQ (reference sequence). Trimming shortened V by 0 bases and J by 0 bases, and 12 bases separated the two germline ends. This CDR3 region has 17 residues.

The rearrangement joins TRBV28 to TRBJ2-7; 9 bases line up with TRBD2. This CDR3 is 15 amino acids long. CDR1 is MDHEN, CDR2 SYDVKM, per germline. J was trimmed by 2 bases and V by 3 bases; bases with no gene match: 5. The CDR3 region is CASSFLSGGTYEQYF. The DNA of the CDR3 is TGTGCCAGCAGTTTCCTGAGCGGGGGGACCTACGAGCAGTACTTC.

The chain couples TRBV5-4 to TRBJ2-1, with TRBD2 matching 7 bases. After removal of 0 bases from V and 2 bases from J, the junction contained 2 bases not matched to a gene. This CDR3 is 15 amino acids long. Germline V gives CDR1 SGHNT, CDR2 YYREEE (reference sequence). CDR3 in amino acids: CASSLASGTYNEQFF. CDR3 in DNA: TGTGCCAGCAGCTTGGCTAGCGGAACCTACAATGAGCAGTTCTTC. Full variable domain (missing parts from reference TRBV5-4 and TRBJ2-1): ETGVTQSPTHLIKTRGQQVTLRCSSQSGHNTVSWYQQALGQGPQFIFQYYREEENGRGNFPPRFSGLQFPNYSSELNVNALELDDSALYLCASSLASGTYNEQFFGPGTRLTVL.

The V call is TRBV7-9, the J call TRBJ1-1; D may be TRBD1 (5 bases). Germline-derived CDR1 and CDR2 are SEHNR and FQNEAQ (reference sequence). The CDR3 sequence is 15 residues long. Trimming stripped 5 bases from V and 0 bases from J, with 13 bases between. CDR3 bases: TGTGCCAGCAGCCGGCCGACAGTGATGAACACTGAAGCTTTCTTT. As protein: CASSRPTVMNTEAFF. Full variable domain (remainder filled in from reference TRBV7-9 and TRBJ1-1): DTGVSQNPRHKITKRGQNVTFRCDPISEHNRLYWYRQTLGQGPEFLTYFQNEAQLEKSRLLSDRFSAERPKGSFSTLEIQRTEQGDSAMYLCASSRPTVMNTEAFFGQGTRLTVV.

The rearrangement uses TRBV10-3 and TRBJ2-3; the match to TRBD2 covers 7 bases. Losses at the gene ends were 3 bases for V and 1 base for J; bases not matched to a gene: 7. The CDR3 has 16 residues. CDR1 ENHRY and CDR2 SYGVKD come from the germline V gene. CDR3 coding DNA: TGTGCCATCAGTGAATGGGAGGGAGTAGGCACAGATACGCAGTATTTT. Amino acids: CAISEWEGVGTDTQYF.

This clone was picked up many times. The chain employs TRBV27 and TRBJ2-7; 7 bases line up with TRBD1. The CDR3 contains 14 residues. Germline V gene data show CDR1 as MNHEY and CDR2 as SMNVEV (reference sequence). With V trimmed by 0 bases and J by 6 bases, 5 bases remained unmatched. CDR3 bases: TGTGCCAGCAGTTTATCGACAGGGTCGGGCGAGCAGTACTTC. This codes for CASSLSTGSGEQYF.

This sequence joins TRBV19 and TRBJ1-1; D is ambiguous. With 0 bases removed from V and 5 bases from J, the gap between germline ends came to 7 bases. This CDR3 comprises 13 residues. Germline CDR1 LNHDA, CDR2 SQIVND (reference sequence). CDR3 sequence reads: CASSIERGTEAFF. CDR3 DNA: TGTGCCAGTAGTATAGAACGGGGTACTGAAGCTTTCTTT.

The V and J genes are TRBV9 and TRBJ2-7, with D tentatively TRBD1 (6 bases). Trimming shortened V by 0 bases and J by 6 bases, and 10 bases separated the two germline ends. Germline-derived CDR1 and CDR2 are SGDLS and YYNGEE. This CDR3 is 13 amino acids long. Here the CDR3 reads CASSVEQGSEQYF. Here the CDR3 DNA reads TGTGCCAGCAGCGTAGAACAGGGTAGCGAGCAGTACTTC.